This passage covers 26 T cell receptor beta chains from one sample sequenced in a study of shared clonotypes between healthy human individuals. TCRdb's table, derived via immunoSEQ multiplex PCR, lists solely in-frame clones and lacks some. This table has 760,000 or so clones, just over 95% appearing once. The naive CD8 population came from CD45RO-negative cells selected for CCR7, without terminally differentiated effector memory CD45RA+ cells. The sample was naive CD8+ T cells sorted from blood. These receptors were collected from a man aged 25-45 years in good health.

The chain carries TRBV7-6 and TRBJ2-1; D call uncertain. The CDR3 has 16 amino acids. Between the trimmed V and J ends, which lost 3 bases and 5 bases, there was a span of 17 bases. The germline V gene has CDR1 SGHVS and CDR2 FNYEAQ. CDR3 sequence reads: CASSLGVGSGDNEQFF. CDR3 nucleotides: TGTGCCAGCAGCTTGGGCGTCGGTAGTGGGGACAATGAGCAGTTCTTC.

The chain combines TRBV27 with TRBJ2-7, with 9 bases matching TRBD1. CDR3 length equals 13 residues. Trimming took 6 bases from V and 3 from J; bases not matched to a gene: 3. CDR1 MNHEY and CDR2 SMNVEV come from the germline V gene (reference sequence). CDR3 loop: CASSTDRGYEQYF. CDR3 sequence (DNA): TGTGCCAGCAGCACGGACAGGGGCTACGAGCAGTACTTC.

The chain uses TRBV7-8 and TRBJ2-3, with TRBD1 matching over 9 bases. Germline CDR1 and CDR2: SGHVS and FQNEAQ. This CDR3 region has 18 residues. V lost 2 bases and J lost 2; bases outside the gene matches: 11. As DNA, the CDR3 is TGTGCCAGCAGCTTACCCCATACCGGGACAGGGCCCACAGATACGCAGTATTTT. It specifies CASSLPHTGTGPTDTQYF.

V usage is TRBV11-2 and J usage is TRBJ2-2, with D tentatively TRBD2 (5 bases). The CDR3 covers 16 residues. Germline CDR1 SGHAT, CDR2 FQNNGV. V lost 3 bases, J lost 5 bases, and 16 bases lay in between. The CDR3 nucleotides read TGTGCCAGCAGCTTTTGGTCCGGGGTTCGGACCGGGGAGCTGTTTTTT. It encodes CASSFWSGVRTGELFF.

The CDR3 DNA reads as TGTGCCAGCAGTCCCGTAATTTTAAGGGGAACTGCCCATAGCGGGAGGTACTACGAGCAGTACTTC. Amino acids: CASSPVILRGTAHSGRYYEQYF. This chain connects TRBV28 to TRBJ2-7; TRBD2 aligns across 10 bases. Per the germline V gene, CDR1 is MDHEN and CDR2 is SYDVKM. There are 22 residues in the CDR3. V lost 5 bases, J lost 3 bases, and 28 bases stayed unmatched. Drawing the rest from reference TRBV28 and TRBJ2-7, the complete variable domain is DVKVTQSSRYLVKRTGEKVFLECVQDMDHENMFWYRQDPGLGLRLIYFSYDVKMKEKGDIPEGYSVSREKKERFSLILESASTNQTSMYLCASSPVILRGTAHSGRYYEQYFGPGTRLTVT.

The CDR3 is CASSYTVYNEQFF. CDR3 bases: TGTGCCAGCAGTTATACCGTATACAATGAGCAGTTCTTC. The chain links TRBV6-5 to TRBJ2-1; D is undetermined. V lost 3 bases and J lost 4, with 7 bases in between. The CDR3 loop spans 13 amino acids. Germline CDR1 and CDR2: MNHEY and SVGAGI.

Details on this clone: Other nucleotide sequences from this sample produce the same CDR3. The chain links TRBV2 to TRBJ2-7; D is unclear. CDR1 is SNHLY, CDR2 FYNNEI, per germline. The CDR3 loop spans 12 amino acids. V was clipped by 8 bases and J by 4 bases, with 12 bases between them. The CDR3 bases are TGTGCCAGCTTAGGACGGCGATACGAGCAGTACTTC. It encodes CASLGRRYEQYF.

This chain joins TRBV28 and TRBJ2-7; D remains unclear. Trimming left V 7 bases short and J 4 bases short, with 11 bases between. CDR1 and CDR2 (germline): MDHEN, SYDVKM. This CDR3 region has 12 residues. The CDR3 here is CASTSFVYEQYF. CDR3 sequence (DNA): TGTGCCAGCACCTCCTTTGTTTACGAGCAGTACTTC.

The chain uses TRBV5-1 and TRBJ2-3; weak D call: TRBD1 (5 bases). Looked up from germline, CDR1 is SGHRS and CDR2 is YFSETQ. This CDR3 has 20 amino acids. Between the trimmed V and J ends, which lost 0 bases and 1 base, there was a span of 24 bases. The CDR3 here is CASSLAPGRVWRIRTDTQYF. The CDR3 DNA reads TGCGCCAGCAGCTTGGCCCCGGGCAGGGTTTGGCGAATCCGCACAGATACGCAGTATTTT.

The chain has TRBV18 and TRBJ2-1; 9 nucleotides line up with TRBD1. The trim removed 2 bases at V and 8 bases at J, leaving 4 bases unmatched. The CDR3 contains 14 residues. Germline V gene sequence: CDR1 KGHSH, CDR2 LQKENI. CDR3 in DNA: TGTGCCAGCTCACCAGGGACAGGGTCGGATGAGCAGTTCTTC. Its translation: CASSPGTGSDEQFF.

The chain links TRBV29-1 to TRBJ2-1; 8 positions match TRBD2. The CDR3 sequence is 14 residues long. Germline assignment: CDR1 SQVTM and CDR2 ANQGSEA. The trim removed 4 bases at V and 7 bases at J, leaving 9 bases unmatched. Here the CDR3 DNA reads TGCAGCGTTGTATTAGCGGGACCTTTAAATGAGCAGTTCTTC. Translation gives CSVVLAGPLNEQFF.

The chain is built from TRBV2 and TRBJ2-1; 7 nucleotides match TRBD1. CDR1 is SNHLY, CDR2 FYNNEI, per germline. V shed 11 bases and J 0 bases; nucleotides not matched to a gene: 7. The CDR3 covers 14 residues. The CDR3 sequence is CAVGQDSSYNEQFF. The CDR3 nucleotides read TGTGCCGTCGGACAGGACAGCTCCTACAATGAGCAGTTCTTC.

This clone was seen only once. V gene TRBV28 combines with J gene TRBJ1-1, with 7 bases that match TRBD1. Looked up from germline, CDR1 is MDHEN and CDR2 is SYDVKM. The V gene end was trimmed by 5 bases and the J gene end by 0 bases; junction bases not matched to a gene: 15. The CDR3 sequence is 18 residues long. DNA of the CDR3: TGTGCCAGCAGTATCCTATACCGGGACAGAGACATGAACACTGAAGCTTTCTTT. As protein: CASSILYRDRDMNTEAFF.

The CDR3 here is CASRTGTGTYEQYF. As DNA, the CDR3 is TGTGCCAGCAGAACCGGGACAGGGACCTACGAGCAGTACTTC. The gene calls are TRBV27 and TRBJ2-7; TRBD1 matches at 9 bases. The germline gives CDR1 MNHEY, CDR2 SMNVEV (reference sequence). This CDR3 spans 14 amino acids. J gave up 2 bases and V 6 bases, and 5 bases lay outside the gene matches.

This rearrangement joins TRBV6-1 to TRBJ2-5, with 7 positions matching TRBD2. CDR3 length: 18 amino acids. After removal of 4 bases from V and 2 bases from J, the junction contained 16 bases not matched to a gene. Germline CDR1 is MNHNS and CDR2 is SASEGT. DNA for the CDR3: TGTGCCAGCAGTGTCTACCTAGCGGTGGGTCCAGGGCAAGAGACCCAGTACTTC. Its protein is CASSVYLAVGPGQETQYF.

This sequence joins TRBV29-1 and TRBJ2-1; 8 bases align to TRBD2. CDR3 length equals 14 residues. Per germline, CDR1 SQVTM and CDR2 ANQGSEA. Trimming removed 4 bases from V and 4 bases from J; junction bases left unmatched: 6. CDR3 in amino acids: CSVATPSGYNEQFF. CDR3 bases: TGCAGCGTTGCCACCCCTAGCGGGTACAATGAGCAGTTCTTC.

The DNA for the CDR3 is TGTGCCAGCAGCCAAGGTTCAGCGGGAGGCTACGAGCAGTACTTC. It codes for CASSQGSAGGYEQYF. The V call is TRBV14, the J call TRBJ2-7, with 9 bases that match TRBD2. Germline V gene sequence: CDR1 SGHDN, CDR2 FVKESK. The V and J ends lost 1 base and 3 bases, in that order; junction bases with no gene match: 4. This CDR3 is 15 amino acids long.

The V gene is TRBV29-1, the J gene TRBJ2-7; no clear D. The CDR3 contains 10 residues. V was cut by 5 bases and J by 5 bases, with 7 bases left in between. Germline V gene data show CDR1 as SQVTM and CDR2 as ANQGSEA. CDR3 protein: CSVPLHEQYF. In nucleotides, the CDR3 is TGCAGCGTTCCCCTCCACGAGCAGTACTTC.

The CDR3 spells CASSLKGGNTDEQFF. DNA of the CDR3: TGTGCCAGCAGCCTTAAGGGCGGGAATACGGATGAGCAGTTCTTC. This chain links TRBV6-5 with TRBJ2-1; possible D gene TRBD2, 6 bases. There are 15 residues in the CDR3. Germline V CDR1 and CDR2: MNHEY, SVGAGI. Trimming left V 6 bases short and J 8 bases short, with 20 bases between.

The CDR3 spells CASRVTGLGEKLFF. The DNA for the CDR3 is TGCGCCAGCAGGGTGACAGGGCTGGGTGAAAAACTGTTTTTT. V gene TRBV5-1 combines with J gene TRBJ1-4; 7 nucleotides align to TRBD1. The V and J ends lost 5 bases and 7 bases, in that order; junction bases with no gene match: 8. This CDR3 comprises 14 residues. Germline lookup yields CDR1 SGHRS and CDR2 YFSETQ. The full variable domain, rest sourced from reference TRBV5-1 and TRBJ1-4, is KAGVTQTPRYLIKTRGQQVTLSCSPISGHRSVSWYQQTPGQGLQFLFEYFSETQRNKGNFPGRFSGRQFSNSRSEMNVSTLELGDSALYLCASRVTGLGEKLFFGSGTQLSVL.

This rearrangement joins TRBV28 to TRBJ2-1; D uncertain. The CDR3 contains 14 residues. Trimming pared 2 bases from V and 7 bases from J, leaving 12 bases between. Germline values: CDR1 MDHEN, CDR2 SYDVKM. The DNA for the CDR3 is TGTGCCAGCAGTTTAAGCACCATCGGGAATGAGCAGTTCTTC. This sequence encodes CASSLSTIGNEQFF. The variable domain in full, completed from reference TRBV28 and TRBJ2-1, reads DVKVTQSSRYLVKRTGEKVFLECVQDMDHENMFWYRQDPGLGLRLIYFSYDVKMKEKGDIPEGYSVSREKKERFSLILESASTNQTSMYLCASSLSTIGNEQFFGPGTRLTVL.

The chain uses TRBV28 and TRBJ1-4, with 8 bases fitting TRBD1. This CDR3 contains 15 residues. Germline V lookup: CDR1 MDHEN, CDR2 SYDVKM. With V trimmed by 2 bases and J by 5 bases, 4 bases remained unmatched. In DNA form, the CDR3 reads TGTGCCAGCAGTTTAGGGACAGGAACAAATGAAAAACTGTTTTTT. It specifies CASSLGTGTNEKLFF. The full variable domain, rest sourced from reference TRBV28 and TRBJ1-4, is DVKVTQSSRYLVKRTGEKVFLECVQDMDHENMFWYRQDPGLGLRLIYFSYDVKMKEKGDIPEGYSVSREKKERFSLILESASTNQTSMYLCASSLGTGTNEKLFFGSGTQLSVL.

The chain employs TRBV7-6 and TRBJ2-6; the D is unclear. Germline values: CDR1 SGHVS, CDR2 FNYEAQ. This CDR3 has 18 residues. The V end lost 5 bases, the J end lost 1 base, and 18 bases lay between the germline ends. Here the CDR3 DNA reads TGTGCCAGCAGCCCCGGATGGAATCAAGGTTCTGGGGCCAACGTCCTGACTTTC. This codes for CASSPGWNQGSGANVLTF.

V gene TRBV27 combines with J gene TRBJ2-2; the D gene could be TRBD1 or TRBD2 (5 bases each). This CDR3 is built from 15 residues. Germline V CDR1 and CDR2: MNHEY, SMNVEV (reference sequence). The V gene lost 7 bases and the J gene lost 6 bases, with 18 bases spanning the gap. The CDR3 DNA is TGTGCCAGCACTTCTCACGGGACCCCTCCCGGGGAGCTGTTTTTT. Translated: CASTSHGTPPGELFF.

V usage is TRBV7-9 and J usage is TRBJ2-7; 8 bases line up with TRBD2. Per the germline V gene, CDR1 is SEHNR and CDR2 is FQNEAQ (reference sequence). This CDR3 is 16 amino acids long. With V trimmed by 5 bases and J by 0 bases, 9 bases remained unmatched. CDR3 sequence: CASSPAGGENSYEQYF. CDR3 DNA: TGTGCCAGCAGCCCAGCCGGGGGGGAGAACTCCTACGAGCAGTACTTC. Complete variable domain (other parts from reference TRBV7-9 and TRBJ2-7): DTGVSQNPRHKITKRGQNVTFRCDPISEHNRLYWYRQTLGQGPEFLTYFQNEAQLEKSRLLSDRFSAERPKGSFSTLEIQRTEQGDSAMYLCASSPAGGENSYEQYFGPGTRLTVT.

CDR3 residues: CSGYQTNKNIQYF. For the CDR3, the DNA is TGCAGCGGGTATCAAACTAACAAAAACATTCAGTACTTC. The chain joins TRBV29-1 to TRBJ2-4; D remains unclear. Germline-derived CDR1 and CDR2 are SQVTM and ANQGSEA. Deletions cut 7 bases from V and 3 bases from J, with 13 bases between. The length of the CDR3 is 13 residues.